The 29 T cell receptor beta chains below come from one sample, sequenced in a study of OX40 agonist ivuxolimab in advanced cancers. The method behind the library was the immunoSEQ multiplex PCR assay. Drawn from immuneACCESS, this table holds only the in-frame rearrangements with V and J called that TCRdb kept. Clones are partly lost; checked studies trace under half to an unresolved V gene and leave the rest unexplained. The sample table contains around 72,000 clones; only one count was recorded for 82% of them. About 0.42% of the sample rests with the top ten. Here the sequenced sample was CD4+ or CD8+ T cells sorted from blood, taken in a trial of the OX40 agonist ivuxolimab. These receptors were obtained from an adult with an advanced solid tumor such as melanoma, head and neck, liver or kidney cancer.

The V call is TRBV18, the J call TRBJ1-2; 8 bases fit TRBD1. In germline, CDR1 is KGHSH, CDR2 LQKENI. The CDR3 contains 13 residues. V was clipped by 2 bases and J by 8 bases; unmatched bases: 4. CDR3 sequence: CASSPVDRDGYTF. The CDR3 DNA follows: TGTGCCAGCTCACCAGTGGACAGGGACGGCTACACCTTC.

The gene calls are TRBV7-2 and TRBJ2-5; D perhaps matches TRBD2 (5 bases). Germline V gene data show CDR1 as SGHTA and CDR2 as FQGNSA. Trimming took off 5 bases at V and 5 bases at J, with 18 bases between the two ends. The CDR3 runs to 15 residues. DNA of the CDR3: TGTGCCAGCAGCGACAAGGTCCCGGGGATGGAGACCCAGTACTTC. This encodes CASSDKVPGMETQYF. Using reference TRBV7-2 and TRBJ2-5 for the parts outside the CDR3, the full variable domain is GAGVSQSPSNKVTEKGKDVELRCDPISGHTALYWYRQSLGQGLEFLIYFQGNSAPDKSGLPSDRFSAERTGGSVSTLTIQRTQQEDSAVYLCASSDKVPGMETQYFGPGTRLLVL.

Points on this clone: The junction does not match germline at one end; this may be a read error. The gene calls are TRBV5-6 and TRBJ2-2; 7 nucleotides agree with TRBD1. Germline values: CDR1 SGHDT, CDR2 YYEEEE. This CDR3 contains 16 residues. CDR3 in DNA: TGTGCCAGCAGCAAGACAGGGAGTCTGAACGCCGGGGAGCTGTTTTTT. It specifies CASSKTGSLNAGELFF.

This chain uses TRBV7-3 with TRBJ2-1; D gene uncertain. V was trimmed by 2 bases and J by 7 bases, leaving 6 bases between them. Per germline, CDR1 SGHTA and CDR2 FQGTGA. The CDR3 is 12 residues long. The CDR3: CASSLQRNEQFF. For the CDR3, the DNA is TGTGCCAGCAGCTTACAGAGAAATGAGCAGTTCTTC. The whole variable domain, filled in from reference TRBV7-3 and TRBJ2-1, reads GAGVSQTPSNKVTEKGKYVELRCDPISGHTALYWYRQSLGQGPEFLIYFQGTGAADDSGLPNDRFFAVRPEGSVSTLKIQRTERGDSAVYLCASSLQRNEQFFGPGTRLTVL.

This chain connects TRBV6-1 to TRBJ1-2; D is perhaps TRBD1 (6 bases). This CDR3 is 13 amino acids long. Trimming removed 7 bases from V and 4 bases from J, with 13 bases in between. Looked up from germline, CDR1 is MNHNS and CDR2 is SASEGT. CDR3 in DNA: TGTGCCAGCATTCCGACAGGAACCTATGGCTACACCTTC. Protein: CASIPTGTYGYTF.

This sequence joins TRBV4-1 and TRBJ2-5; 9 nucleotides align to TRBD2. The CDR3 runs 16 residues. Looked up from germline, CDR1 is MGHRA and CDR2 is YSYEKL. After removal of 1 base from V and 2 bases from J, the junction contained 5 bases not matched to a gene. Written as DNA, the CDR3 is TGCGCCAGCAGCCAAGGCTTGCGGGGGGGGCAAGAGACCCAGTACTTC. Encoded protein: CASSQGLRGGQETQYF.

CDR3 region: CASSLAPANNSPLHF. DNA of the CDR3: TGTGCCAGCAGCTTAGCGCCAGCCAATAATTCACCCCTCCACTTT. This chain connects TRBV7-6 to TRBJ1-6; D call uncertain. The CDR3 is made up of 15 amino acids. Trimming removed 0 bases at V and 5 bases at J, with 8 bases between. Germline CDR1 reads SGHVS; CDR2 reads FNYEAQ.

The chain joins TRBV29-1 to TRBJ2-1; 12 bases align to TRBD2. The CDR3 runs to 14 residues. The trim removed 7 bases at V and 5 bases at J, leaving 6 bases unmatched. Germline CDR1 reads SQVTM; CDR2 reads ANQGSEA. CDR3 amino acids: CSAWTSGDHNEQFF. CDR3 coding DNA: TGCAGCGCCTGGACTAGCGGGGACCACAATGAGCAGTTCTTC.

The chain uses TRBV14 and TRBJ2-7; TRBD2 aligns across 12 bases. There are 15 residues in the CDR3. CDR1 and CDR2 (germline): SGHDN, FVKESK. Losses at the gene ends were 0 bases for V and 6 bases for J; bases not matched to a gene: 3. As DNA, the CDR3 is TGTGCCAGCAGCCAAGATACACTAGCGGGAGGCGAGCAGTACTTC. Its protein is CASSQDTLAGGEQYF.

V and J are TRBV6-1 and TRBJ2-3; either TRBD1 or TRBD2 may supply D (5 bases each). The V gene's germline CDR1 is MNHNS and CDR2 SASEGT. This CDR3 is built from 13 residues. The V end was cut by 7 bases, the J end by 2 bases, with 10 bases between. The DNA of the CDR3 is TGTGCCAGCAAGGTGGGGACCACAGATACGCAGTATTTT. Translating gives CASKVGTTDTQYF.

This chain joins TRBV28 and TRBJ1-5; possible D gene TRBD1, 5 bases. The CDR3 has 15 amino acids. Germline CDR1 MDHEN, CDR2 SYDVKM. V shed 6 bases and J shed 1 base, with 13 bases lying between them. CDR3 sequence reads: CASSIRRGSNQPQHF. As DNA, the CDR3 is TGTGCCAGCAGCATCCGGCGGGGGAGCAATCAGCCCCAGCATTTT.

This clone came up once. The rearrangement uses TRBV12-1 and TRBJ2-7. TRBV12-1 is a listed pseudogene. The CDR3 sequence is 13 residues long. The CDR3 is CASSQRTFYEQYF. The CDR3 DNA follows: TGTGCCAGCAGCCAAAGGACCTTCTACGAGCAGTACTTC.

The rearrangement links TRBV30 to TRBJ1-2; 11 bases agree with TRBD1. After removal of 3 bases from V and 8 bases from J, the junction contained 11 bases not matched to a gene. The CDR3 consists of 15 residues. CDR1 GTSNPN and CDR2 SVGIG come from the germline V gene (reference sequence). Written as DNA, the CDR3 is TGTGCCTGGAGCGCTACCGGGACAGGGGGAAGAGGCTACACCTTC. Translated: CAWSATGTGGRGYTF.

This chain uses TRBV6-1 with TRBJ2-5; TRBD2 agrees at 8 bases. The CDR3 has 15 amino acids. With 4 bases clipped from V and 5 bases from J, the junction kept 9 bases outside the gene matches. Germline lookup yields CDR1 MNHNS and CDR2 SASEGT. The CDR3 is CASSGLGGGRETQYF. The CDR3 DNA reads as TGTGCCAGCAGTGGGCTGGGCGGGGGGAGGGAGACCCAGTACTTC.

The rearrangement links TRBV6-5 to TRBJ2-7; D not certain. Trimming left V 7 bases short and J 3 bases short, with 10 bases between. From germline, CDR1 is MNHEY and CDR2 SVGAGI. The CDR3 contains 12 residues. The CDR3: CASTSTLYEQYF. DNA for the CDR3: TGTGCCAGCACCTCAACCCTCTACGAGCAGTACTTC.

The chain has TRBV6-5 and TRBJ1-1, with D uncertain. The CDR3 spans 13 residues. The germline V gene encodes CDR1 MNHEY and CDR2 SVGAGI. Trimming stripped 7 bases from V and 0 bases from J, with 9 bases between. The CDR3 loop is CASKISLNTEAFF. The CDR3 DNA sequence: TGTGCCAGCAAAATATCATTGAACACTGAAGCTTTCTTT.

This clone has a single count. In nucleotides, the CDR3 is TGTGCCAGCAGCTTGAGTAACACCGGGGAGCTGTTTTTT. Residues: CASSLSNTGELFF. The chain combines TRBV11-2 with TRBJ2-2; D uncertain. V was shortened by 3 bases and J by 2 bases, with 4 bases between the two germline ends. Germline CDR1 reads SGHAT; CDR2 reads FQNNGV. The CDR3 has 13 residues.

This clone was observed a single time. V usage is TRBV7-6 and J usage is TRBJ1-1; D unresolved. The CDR3 contains 14 residues. V lost 2 bases and J lost 5, with 12 bases in between. Germline-derived CDR1 and CDR2 are SGHVS and FNYEAQ. The CDR3 region is CASSLRQAGTEAFF. CDR3 nucleotides: TGTGCCAGCAGCTTACGCCAAGCGGGTACTGAAGCTTTCTTT.

This chain joins TRBV7-2 and TRBJ2-3, with 9 bases that match TRBD1. This CDR3 spans 14 amino acids. The J segment lost 7 bases and the V segment lost 5 bases, leaving 7 bases of the junction unmatched. Germline loops: CDR1 SGHTA, CDR2 FQGNSA. This CDR3 is CASSVGQGGYTQYF. The CDR3 bases are TGTGCCAGCAGCGTGGGACAGGGAGGATATACGCAGTATTTT.

The chain links TRBV29-1 to TRBJ2-5; 9 nucleotides match TRBD2. CDR1 and CDR2 (germline): SQVTM, ANQGSEA. Trimming cost V 4 bases and J 5 bases; bases outside gene matches: 8. The CDR3 loop spans 14 amino acids. The CDR3 loop reads CSVGLAGIRETQYF. Written as DNA, the CDR3 is TGCAGCGTTGGGCTAGCGGGAATTAGGGAGACCCAGTACTTC.

V usage is TRBV10-2 and J usage is TRBJ2-5, with D perhaps assigned TRBD1 or TRBD2 (5 bases each). From germline, CDR1 is WSHSY and CDR2 SAAADI. The CDR3 loop spans 16 amino acids. Trimming took off 2 bases at V and 2 bases at J, with 15 bases between the two ends. The CDR3 DNA is TGCGCCAGCAGTGAGACGGGGCGGGTACAGCAAGAGACCCAGTACTTC. Residues: CASSETGRVQQETQYF.

The gene calls are TRBV6-5 and TRBJ1-2; D gene unclear. V gave up 6 bases and J gave up 7 bases, with 9 bases separating them. CDR3 size: 11 residues. The V gene's germline CDR1 is MNHEY and CDR2 SVGAGI. The CDR3 DNA reads TGTGCCAGCAGGATGGTGGTTGGCTACACCTTC. Amino acid sequence: CASRMVVGYTF.

A remark on this clone: The sample holds other DNA sequences that translate to the same CDR3. The chain uses TRBV6-5 and TRBJ2-4, with D hard to call. Trimming removed 5 bases at V and 7 bases at J, with 12 bases between. The CDR3 loop spans 13 amino acids. Germline V gene sequence: CDR1 MNHEY, CDR2 SVGAGI. The DNA for the CDR3 is TGTGCCAGCAGTAACGATAGGGTCAACATTCAGTACTTC. It is translated as CASSNDRVNIQYF.

This clone was counted a single time. The chain recombines TRBV14 with TRBJ2-7; D perhaps matches TRBD2 (5 bases). Germline CDR1 SGHDN, CDR2 FVKESK. Trimming removed 3 bases from V and 7 bases from J, with 16 bases in between. The CDR3 is 14 residues long. This CDR3 is CASSHPGSLGEQYF. DNA for the CDR3: TGTGCCAGCAGCCATCCGGGATCTCTGGGGGAGCAGTACTTC.

The V gene is TRBV7-9, the J gene TRBJ1-6, with a possible D match to TRBD1 (5 bases). Germline values: CDR1 SEHNR, CDR2 FQNEAQ (reference sequence). V lost 0 bases and J lost 14, with 14 bases in between. The length of the CDR3 is 14 residues. CDR3 protein: CASSLAGHEATLHF. CDR3 in DNA: TGTGCCAGCAGCTTAGCCGGACACGAAGCAACCCTCCACTTT.

In the case of this clone: The junction shows a germline mismatch at one end, possibly a read error. The chain has TRBV6-4 and TRBJ1-2; possible D gene TRBD1, 5 bases. Germline lookup yields CDR1 MRHNA and CDR2 SNTAGT. The CDR3 length is 9 residues. The CDR3 loop reads CASSDWGVF. CDR3 DNA sequence: TGTGCCAGCAGTGACTGGGGGGTCTTC.

V gene TRBV19 combines with J gene TRBJ2-1, with D hard to call. Germline V lookup: CDR1 LNHDA, CDR2 SQIVND (reference sequence). V was pared by 3 bases and J by 4 bases, with 13 bases between. There are 15 residues in the CDR3. CDR3 DNA: TGTGCCAGTAGTATGAGTCTCGCACGTTACAATGAGCAGTTCTTC. Its translation: CASSMSLARYNEQFF.

The V gene is TRBV2, the J gene TRBJ1-2; D unresolved. V was shortened by 8 bases and J by 2 bases, with 15 bases between the two germline ends. In germline, CDR1 is SNHLY, CDR2 FYNNEI. The CDR3 extends over 14 amino acids. The CDR3 region has the DNA TGTGCCAGCCATCTCCTCCTGACCAACTATGGCTACACCTTC. Translation gives CASHLLLTNYGYTF.

The rearrangement uses TRBV15 and TRBJ2-1; 8 positions agree with TRBD1. Germline trimming cut 2 bases from V and 8 bases from J; bases unmatched to any gene: 14. CDR3 length: 17 residues. Germline V gives CDR1 LNHNV, CDR2 YYDKDF (reference sequence). CDR3 residues: CATSRSLTAGGGYEQFF. CDR3 DNA: TGTGCCACCAGCAGATCCCTGACAGCAGGGGGCGGCTATGAGCAGTTCTTC. Full variable domain (missing parts from reference TRBV15 and TRBJ2-1): DAMVIQNPRYQVTQFGKPVTLSCSQTLNHNVMYWYQQKSSQAPKLLFHYYDKDFNNEADTPDNFQSRRPNTSFCFLDIRSPGLGDTAMYLCATSRSLTAGGGYEQFFGPGTRLTVL.